These 27 T cell receptor beta chains originate from one sample sequenced in a study of cytomegalovirus exposure and HLA in healthy donors. The PCR had 60 Vbeta and 13 Jbeta primers. The repertoire was sequenced with immunoSEQ multiplex PCR; TCRdb's copy has only in-frame clones and lacks some. The sample carries 60,000 to 85,000 clones, under 80% recorded once. The source material was PBMCs. These receptors originate from a man in his forties in good health and CMV-seronegative.

The chain has TRBV7-2 and TRBJ2-7; a weak D match, TRBD1 (6 bases). The CDR3 extends over 16 amino acids. Germline V gene sequence: CDR1 SGHTA, CDR2 FQGNSA. V was cut by 5 bases and J by 5 bases, with 22 bases left in between. The DNA of the CDR3 is TGTGCCAGCAGCCCCCCGTATGGGACACTAACGGACGAGCAGTACTTC. Translating gives CASSPPYGTLTDEQYF.

This sequence joins TRBV5-4 and TRBJ1-1; 7 bases line up with TRBD1. Germline V gene lookup returns CDR1 SGHNT and CDR2 YYREEE (reference sequence). The CDR3 is 15 amino acids. Unmatched junction bases numbered 7, after V lost 4 bases and J lost 1 base. The CDR3 spells CASSDPWTGNTEAFF. The CDR3, as DNA: TGTGCCAGCAGCGACCCGTGGACAGGGAACACTGAAGCTTTCTTT. Supplemented by reference TRBV5-4 and TRBJ1-1, the full variable domain reads ETGVTQSPTHLIKTRGQQVTLRCSSQSGHNTVSWYQQALGQGPQFIFQYYREEENGRGNFPPRFSGLQFPNYSSELNVNALELDDSALYLCASSDPWTGNTEAFFGQGTRLTVV.

The CDR3 nucleotides read TGTGCCAGCAGTTTAGGGGACTCGCAGGTGGATGAGCAGTTCTTC. Encoded protein: CASSLGDSQVDEQFF. The V and J genes are TRBV28 and TRBJ2-1; D may be TRBD2 (6 bases). CDR1 is MDHEN, CDR2 SYDVKM, per germline. Trimming cost V 2 bases and J 8 bases, with 16 bases left between them. CDR3 length equals 15 residues.

This clone showed up just once. The chain recombines TRBV21-1 with TRBJ1-4; the tabulated D call, TRBD1, remains unverified against the DNA. TRBV21-1 is recorded as a pseudogene. This CDR3 region has 14 residues. This CDR3 is CASSAARDGEKLFF. CDR3 nucleotides: TGTGCCAGCAGCGCGGCCAGGGATGGCGAAAAACTGTTTTTT.

The genes are TRBV29-1 and TRBJ1-3; 7 positions match TRBD1. This CDR3 comprises 15 residues. From germline, CDR1 is SQVTM and CDR2 ANQGSEA. Trimming at V came to 3 bases and at J to 0 bases, leaving 5 bases not matched to a gene. CDR3 protein: CSVEGQSISGNTIYF. CDR3 in DNA: TGCAGCGTTGAGGGACAGTCTATCTCTGGAAACACCATATATTTT.

This rearrangement joins TRBV19 to TRBJ1-4; weak D call: TRBD1 (5 bases). This CDR3 has 15 amino acids. V was shortened by 7 bases and J by 0 bases, with 12 bases between the two germline ends. The germline CDR1 and CDR2 sequences are LNHDA and SQIVND (reference sequence). The CDR3 coding sequence is TGTGCCAGTACATCAGGGTCCGCAACTAATGAAAAACTGTTTTTT. Its translation: CASTSGSATNEKLFF.

This chain connects TRBV6-6 to TRBJ2-5; 14 positions match TRBD2. CDR1 and CDR2 (germline): MNHNY, SVGAGI (reference sequence). The length of the CDR3 is 16 residues. With V trimmed by 11 bases and J by 4 bases, 12 bases remained unmatched. The CDR3 here is CASTGGTSGRRETQYF. DNA of the CDR3: TGTGCCTCAACAGGGGGGACTAGCGGGAGACGAGAGACCCAGTACTTC.

The chain recombines TRBV28 with TRBJ1-1; weak D call: TRBD1 (6 bases). The CDR3 is 14 residues long. Germline lookup yields CDR1 MDHEN and CDR2 SYDVKM. V was cut by 5 bases and J by 2 bases, with 12 bases left in between. The CDR3 sequence: CASSGSGDNTEAFF. CDR3 nucleotides: TGTGCCAGCAGTGGATCAGGGGACAACACTGAAGCTTTCTTT.

This rearrangement joins TRBV5-8 to TRBJ2-5, with 7 nucleotides matching TRBD1. Germline V gene lookup returns CDR1 SGHTS and CDR2 YDEGEE. The junction had 8 bases not matched to a gene; V was cut back by 4 bases and J by 5 bases. This CDR3 is built from 14 residues. The CDR3 sequence is CASSPTGAWETQYF. Written as DNA, the CDR3 is TGTGCCAGCAGCCCAACAGGGGCCTGGGAGACCCAGTACTTC.

This clone has only a few counts. J is TRBJ2-1 and V is TRBV28; 7 positions match TRBD2. The junction had 14 bases not matched to a gene; V was cut back by 11 bases and J by 10 bases. The CDR3 loop spans 13 amino acids. The germline CDR1 and CDR2 sequences are MDHEN and SYDVKM. The CDR3 spells CAGGASGGGEQFF. The CDR3 DNA is TGTGCCGGAGGGGCTAGCGGTGGTGGGGAGCAGTTCTTC.

The V and J genes are TRBV30 and TRBJ1-5; 9 nucleotides agree with TRBD1. This CDR3 is built from 14 residues. After removal of 5 bases from V and 7 bases from J, the junction contained 9 bases not matched to a gene. Germline V gene sequence: CDR1 GTSNPN, CDR2 SVGIG (reference sequence). In DNA form, the CDR3 reads TGTGCCTGGTCCCGCGGGACAGGGCAACAGCCCCAGCATTTT. Its protein is CAWSRGTGQQPQHF.

The chain couples TRBV5-1 to TRBJ2-2, with TRBD1 matching 9 bases. The germline CDR1 and CDR2 sequences are SGHRS and YFSETQ. Trimming took 0 bases from V and 4 from J; bases not matched to a gene: 7. The CDR3 runs 17 residues. This chain's CDR3 is CASSLGQGDSGTGELFF. DNA of the CDR3: TGCGCCAGCAGCTTGGGACAGGGGGATTCGGGCACCGGGGAGCTGTTTTTT.

The chain combines TRBV5-1 with TRBJ2-5; D ambiguous. This CDR3 has 13 amino acids. Per germline, CDR1 SGHRS and CDR2 YFSETQ. V was pared by 1 base and J by 9 bases, with 13 bases between. The CDR3 DNA reads as TGCGCCAGCAGCTTGATACCTGGTTCGGCCCAGTACTTC. Residues: CASSLIPGSAQYF. Combining the CDR3 with reference TRBV5-1 and TRBJ2-5 gives the whole variable domain KAGVTQTPRYLIKTRGQQVTLSCSPISGHRSVSWYQQTPGQGLQFLFEYFSETQRNKGNFPGRFSGRQFSNSRSEMNVSTLELGDSALYLCASSLIPGSAQYFGPGTRLLVL.

The CDR3 region has the DNA TGTGCCAGCAGCTTTGTGGCAGGGGCCGGCAATCAGCCCCAGCATTTT. Translation: CASSFVAGAGNQPQHF. This chain joins TRBV7-8 and TRBJ1-5, with D perhaps matching TRBD1 (6 bases). Trimming took 3 bases from V and 2 from J, leaving 14 bases between them. Germline V gene sequence: CDR1 SGHVS, CDR2 FQNEAQ. This CDR3 has 16 amino acids.

This clone was seen a few times. This chain joins TRBV7-9 and TRBJ2-5; 11 bases fit TRBD1. With V trimmed by 7 bases and J by 5 bases, 18 bases remained unmatched. Per germline, CDR1 SEHNR and CDR2 FQNEAQ (reference sequence). The CDR3 is 18 amino acids. In DNA form, the CDR3 reads TGTGCCAGCACAAACAACCGGTATGGGGGACAGGGGGTCGAGACCCAGTACTTC. It is translated as CASTNNRYGGQGVETQYF.

This clone was found once. The chain is built from TRBV2 and TRBJ1-1, with D perhaps matching TRBD1 (5 bases). V was pared by 7 bases and J by 1 base, with 13 bases between. The CDR3 extends over 14 amino acids. The germline gives CDR1 SNHLY, CDR2 FYNNEI. The CDR3 nucleotides read TGTGCCAGCACCGGGACTTCCGGGAACACTGAAGCTTTCTTT. It translates to CASTGTSGNTEAFF.

In this sample, this clone turned up a few times. The chain links TRBV5-5 to TRBJ1-4, with a weak D call TRBD1 (5 bases). V shed 4 bases and J shed 4 bases, with 11 bases lying between them. The germline gives CDR1 SGHKS, CDR2 YYEKEE (reference sequence). The CDR3 totals 14 residues. The CDR3 is CASSPPGVNEKLFF. CDR3 nucleotide sequence: TGTGCCAGCAGCCCCCCGGGGGTTAATGAAAAACTGTTTTTT.

V and J are TRBV4-2 and TRBJ2-1; 7 bases line up with TRBD1. In germline, CDR1 is LGHNA, CDR2 YNFKEQ. V shed 3 bases, J shed 7 bases, and the junction held 3 bases outside the gene matches. This CDR3 is 13 amino acids long. CDR3 bases: TGTGCCAGCAGCCACGACAGGGATAATGAGCAGTTCTTC. It encodes CASSHDRDNEQFF.

V gene TRBV28 combines with J gene TRBJ1-1; D unclear. V was clipped by 2 bases and J by 3 bases, with 10 bases between them. The CDR3 extends over 14 amino acids. Germline loops: CDR1 MDHEN, CDR2 SYDVKM. Written as DNA, the CDR3 is TGTGCCAGCAGTTTAATTCCGGTGTACACTGAAGCTTTCTTT. Its translation is CASSLIPVYTEAFF.

V is TRBV19 and J is TRBJ1-2, with D perhaps matching TRBD1 (5 bases). The CDR3 sequence is 18 residues long. The V end lost 5 bases, the J end lost 0 bases, and 22 bases lay between the germline ends. Germline CDR1 LNHDA, CDR2 SQIVND (reference sequence). CDR3 nucleotides: TGTGCCAGTAGTGTCATTTCCGTGACAGTAAGAGCTAACTATGGCTACACCTTC. Amino acids: CASSVISVTVRANYGYTF.

This clone was observed once. This rearrangement joins TRBV7-2 to TRBJ2-7; possible D gene TRBD2, 5 bases. In germline, CDR1 is SGHTA, CDR2 FQGNSA. V lost 2 bases and J 3 bases, leaving 5 bases between the germline ends. This CDR3 is 12 amino acids long. The CDR3: CASSLTSYEQYF. CDR3 sequence (DNA): TGTGCCAGCAGCTTAACTAGCTACGAGCAGTACTTC.

The rearrangement uses TRBV27 and TRBJ2-1, with 7 bases lining up with TRBD2. Unmatched junction bases numbered 5, after V lost 0 bases and J lost 6 bases. The CDR3 consists of 15 residues. Germline CDR1 and CDR2: MNHEY and SMNVEV (reference sequence). The CDR3 reads CASSLSGGGFNEQFF. In DNA form, the CDR3 reads TGTGCCAGCAGTTTATCTGGGGGAGGGTTCAATGAGCAGTTCTTC.

This clone was found a few times. The chain uses TRBV25-1 and TRBJ1-2; D is undetermined. Per germline, CDR1 MGHDK and CDR2 SYGVNS. The CDR3 has 13 residues. Trimming cost V 5 bases and J 4 bases, with 11 bases left between them. For the CDR3, the DNA is TGTGCCAGCAGTTCAAGTGGGAGCTATGGCTACACCTTC. This codes for CASSSSGSYGYTF.

The chain couples TRBV2 to TRBJ2-2; 8 bases align to TRBD1. The CDR3 is 14 residues long. The germline CDR1 and CDR2 sequences are SNHLY and FYNNEI. Trimming took 11 bases from V and 4 from J; bases not matched to a gene: 9. CDR3 protein: CAERQGPGTGELFF. The CDR3 nucleotides are TGTGCCGAGAGACAGGGGCCGGGCACCGGGGAGCTGTTTTTT.

This clone was seen once. The chain has TRBV18 and TRBJ1-5, with a possible D match to TRBD1 (5 bases). CDR1 and CDR2 from the germline V gene are KGHSH and LQKENI. CDR3 length: 13 residues. Trimming took off 4 bases at V and 4 bases at J, with 8 bases between the two ends. CDR3 sequence reads: CASSRTQNQPQHF. For the CDR3, the DNA is TGTGCCAGCTCACGGACACAGAATCAGCCCCAGCATTTT.

In this sample, this clone turned up a few times. J is TRBJ1-4 and V is TRBV28, with 8 bases identical to TRBD1. Unmatched junction bases numbered 8, after V lost 5 bases and J lost 9 bases. The CDR3 length is 14 residues. The germline CDR1 and CDR2 sequences are MDHEN and SYDVKM. CDR3: CASSPGGEVKKLFF. In DNA form, the CDR3 reads TGTGCCAGCAGTCCAGGGGGCGAAGTGAAAAAACTGTTTTTT.

V is TRBV9 and J is TRBJ2-3, with D uncertain. The germline gives CDR1 SGDLS, CDR2 YYNGEE. The CDR3 is 15 residues long. The V end lost 2 bases, the J end lost 0 bases, and 10 bases lay between the germline ends. The CDR3 DNA follows: TGTGCCAGCAGCGTGACTCCAGCTAGCACAGATACGCAGTATTTT. Translated: CASSVTPASTDTQYF.